Sequencing of this T cell receptor (beta chain) was carried out in a study of T cells in Graves' hyperthyroidism and ophthalmopathy. Study-level background: The authors collected peripheral blood at initial diagnosis, before any treatment. Overall study findings and caveats: A model using 13 V-J features told ophthalmopathy apart from stable hyperthyroidism. Most thyroid-expanded clonotypes above 0.001 were also found in blood.

Used for diagnoses were clinical symptoms, serum thyroxine and TRAb, thyroid ultrasound and orbital computed tomography. This clonotype was seen ten or more times. What it recognizes is unknown. Regions amplified from RNA transcripts were the TCR beta CDR3 regions. The HTBI set primed first-round TCR CDR3 RT-PCR. TCRdb re-called the multiplex PCR reads through MiXCR, storing one row per CDR3 protein. Among 400,000 or so distinct CDR3 sequences listed, around 15% were seen once. CDR3 size: 13 residues. Germline CDR1 and CDR2: DFQATT and SNEGSKA (reference sequence). Deletions cut 0 bases from V and 6 bases from J, with 11 bases between.

Sequencing was done on a sample of blood. This chain uses TRBV20-1 with TRBJ1-2; tentative D call: TRBD1 (6 bases). The source of this sequence is a woman aged 30 to 39 with Graves' ophthalmopathy. CDR3 coding DNA: TGCAGTGCTAGAGAAGCAGGACAGCATGGCTACACCTTC. This codes for CSAREAGQHGYTF.